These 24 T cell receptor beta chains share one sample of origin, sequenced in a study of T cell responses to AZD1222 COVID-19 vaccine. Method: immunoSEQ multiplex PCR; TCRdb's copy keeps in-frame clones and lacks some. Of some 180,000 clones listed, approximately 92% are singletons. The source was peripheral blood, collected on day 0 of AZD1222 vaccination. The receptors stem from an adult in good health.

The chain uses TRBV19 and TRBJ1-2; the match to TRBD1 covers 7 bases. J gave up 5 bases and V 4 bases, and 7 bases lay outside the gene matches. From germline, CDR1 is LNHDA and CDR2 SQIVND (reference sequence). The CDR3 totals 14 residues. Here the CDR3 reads CASSRDRTSYGYTF. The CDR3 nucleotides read TGTGCCAGTAGTAGGGACAGAACCTCTTATGGCTACACCTTC.

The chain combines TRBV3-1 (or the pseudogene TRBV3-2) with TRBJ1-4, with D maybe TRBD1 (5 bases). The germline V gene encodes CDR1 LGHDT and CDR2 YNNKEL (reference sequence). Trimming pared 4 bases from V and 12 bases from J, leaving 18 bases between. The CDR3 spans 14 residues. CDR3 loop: CASSRTGPRVELFF. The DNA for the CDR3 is TGTGCCAGCAGCCGCACGGGGCCAAGGGTGGAACTGTTTTTT.

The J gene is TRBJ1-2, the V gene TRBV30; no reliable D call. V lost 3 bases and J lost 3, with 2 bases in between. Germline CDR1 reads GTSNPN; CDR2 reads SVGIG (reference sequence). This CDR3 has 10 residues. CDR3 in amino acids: CAWRDYGYTF. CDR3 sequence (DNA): TGTGCCTGGAGGGACTATGGCTACACCTTC.

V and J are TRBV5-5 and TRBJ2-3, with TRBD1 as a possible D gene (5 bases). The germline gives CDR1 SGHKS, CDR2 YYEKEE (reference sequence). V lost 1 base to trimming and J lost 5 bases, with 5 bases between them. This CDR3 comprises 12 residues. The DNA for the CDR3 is TGTGCCAGCAGCTTGAGGGGAGATACGCAGTATTTT. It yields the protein CASSLRGDTQYF.

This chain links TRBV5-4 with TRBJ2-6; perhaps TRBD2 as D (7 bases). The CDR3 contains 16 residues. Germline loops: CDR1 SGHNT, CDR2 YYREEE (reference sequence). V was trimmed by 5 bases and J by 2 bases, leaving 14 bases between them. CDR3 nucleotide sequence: TGTGCCAGCAGGCGAGGGGGGGGCACTGGGGCCAACGTCCTGACTTTC. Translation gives CASRRGGGTGANVLTF.

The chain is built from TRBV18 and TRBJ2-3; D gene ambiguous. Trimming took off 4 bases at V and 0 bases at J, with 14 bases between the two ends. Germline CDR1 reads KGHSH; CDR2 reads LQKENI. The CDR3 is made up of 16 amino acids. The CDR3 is CASSLPFIPSTDTQYF. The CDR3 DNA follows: TGTGCCAGCTCACTCCCTTTCATCCCAAGCACAGATACGCAGTATTTT.

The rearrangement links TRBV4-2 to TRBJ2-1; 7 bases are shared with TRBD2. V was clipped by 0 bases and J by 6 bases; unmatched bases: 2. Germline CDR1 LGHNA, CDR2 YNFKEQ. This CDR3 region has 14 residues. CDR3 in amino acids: CASSQDPGGNEQFF. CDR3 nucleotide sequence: TGTGCCAGCAGCCAAGACCCGGGAGGCAATGAGCAGTTCTTC.

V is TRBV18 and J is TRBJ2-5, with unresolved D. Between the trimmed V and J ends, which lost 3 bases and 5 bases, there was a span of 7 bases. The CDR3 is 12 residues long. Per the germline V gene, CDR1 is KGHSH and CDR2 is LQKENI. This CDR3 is CASSPRVETQYF. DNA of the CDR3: TGTGCCAGCTCACCTAGGGTGGAGACCCAGTACTTC.

The CDR3 region is CSVILGKGAETQYF. The CDR3, as DNA: TGCAGCGTCATCTTGGGGAAGGGGGCCGAGACCCAGTACTTC. The chain has TRBV29-1 and TRBJ2-5; 7 bases map to TRBD1. The ends lost 6 bases at V and 5 bases at J; junction bases unmatched: 12. The V gene's germline CDR1 is SQVTM and CDR2 ANQGSEA. The CDR3 totals 14 residues.

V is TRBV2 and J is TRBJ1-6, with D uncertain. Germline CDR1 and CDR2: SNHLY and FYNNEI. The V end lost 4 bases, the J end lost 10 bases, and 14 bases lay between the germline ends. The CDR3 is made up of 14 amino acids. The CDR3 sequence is CASSAQEGSSPLHF. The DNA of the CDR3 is TGTGCCAGCAGTGCCCAGGAAGGGTCCTCACCCCTCCACTTT.

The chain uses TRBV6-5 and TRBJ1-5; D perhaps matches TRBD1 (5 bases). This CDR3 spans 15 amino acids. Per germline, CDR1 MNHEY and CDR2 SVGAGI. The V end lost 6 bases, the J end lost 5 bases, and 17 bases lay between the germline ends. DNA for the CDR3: TGTGCCAGCAGCCGGGGGGTCAGGAGTGATCAGCCCCAGCATTTT. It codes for CASSRGVRSDQPQHF.

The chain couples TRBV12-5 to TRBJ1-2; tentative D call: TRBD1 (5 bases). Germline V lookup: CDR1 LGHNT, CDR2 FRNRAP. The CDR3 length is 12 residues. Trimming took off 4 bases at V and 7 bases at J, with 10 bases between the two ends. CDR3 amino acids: CASGSGLFGYTF. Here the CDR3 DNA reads TGTGCTAGTGGTTCGGGACTTTTTGGCTACACCTTC.

CDR3 amino acids: CSVGDGINYGYTF. CDR3 DNA: TGCAGCGTTGGGGACGGAATTAACTATGGCTACACCTTC. J is TRBJ1-2 and V is TRBV29-1; tentatively, D is TRBD1 (5 bases). Germline values: CDR1 SQVTM, CDR2 ANQGSEA. This CDR3 is built from 13 residues. Trimming stripped 4 bases from V and 1 base from J, with 10 bases between.

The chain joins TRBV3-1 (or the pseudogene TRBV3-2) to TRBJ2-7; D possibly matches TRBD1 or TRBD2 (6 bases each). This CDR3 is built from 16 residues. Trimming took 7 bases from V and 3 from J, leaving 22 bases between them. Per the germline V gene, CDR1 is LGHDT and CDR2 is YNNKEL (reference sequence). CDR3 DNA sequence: TGTGCCAGCATCGCAGGGGAGGTGTATATGAGCTACGAGCAGTACGTC. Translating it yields CASIAGEVYMSYEQYV.

Here the CDR3 DNA reads TGTGCAAGTCGCCTATATCAAGGCAATCAGCCCCAGCATTTT. It encodes CASRLYQGNQPQHF. The V gene is TRBV12-2, the J gene TRBJ1-5. TRBV12-2 is given as a pseudogene. The CDR3 covers 14 residues.

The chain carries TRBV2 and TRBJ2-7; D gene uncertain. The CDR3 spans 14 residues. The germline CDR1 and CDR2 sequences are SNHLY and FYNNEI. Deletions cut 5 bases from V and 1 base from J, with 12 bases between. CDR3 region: CASSPAASSYEQYF. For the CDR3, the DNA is TGTGCCAGCAGTCCGGCGGCCTCTTCCTACGAGCAGTACTTC.

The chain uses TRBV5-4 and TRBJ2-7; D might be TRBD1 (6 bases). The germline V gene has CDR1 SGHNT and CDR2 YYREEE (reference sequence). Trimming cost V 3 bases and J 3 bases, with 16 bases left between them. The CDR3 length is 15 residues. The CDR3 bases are TGTGCCAGCAGCTCCTGGACAGCCAAGGTCTACGAGCAGTACTTC. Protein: CASSSWTAKVYEQYF.

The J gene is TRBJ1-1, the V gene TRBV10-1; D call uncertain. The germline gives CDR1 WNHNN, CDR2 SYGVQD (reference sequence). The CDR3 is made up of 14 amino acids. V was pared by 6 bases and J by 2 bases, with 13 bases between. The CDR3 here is CASRVTRTNTEAFF. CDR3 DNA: TGCGCCAGCAGGGTTACACGGACCAACACTGAAGCTTTCTTT.

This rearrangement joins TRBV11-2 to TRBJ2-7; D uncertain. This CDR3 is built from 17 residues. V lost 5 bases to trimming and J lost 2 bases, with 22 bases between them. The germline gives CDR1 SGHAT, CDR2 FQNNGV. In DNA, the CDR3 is TGTGCCAGCAGCCCCCTCAAGACGGGCGGACGGCCCTACGAGCAGTACTTC. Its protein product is CASSPLKTGGRPYEQYF.

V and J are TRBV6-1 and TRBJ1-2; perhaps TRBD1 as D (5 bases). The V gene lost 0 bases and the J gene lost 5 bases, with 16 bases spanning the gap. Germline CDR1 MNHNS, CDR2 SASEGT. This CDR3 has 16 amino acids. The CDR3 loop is CASSEAVREVGYGYTF. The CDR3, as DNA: TGTGCCAGCAGTGAAGCGGTCAGGGAGGTTGGGTATGGCTACACCTTC.

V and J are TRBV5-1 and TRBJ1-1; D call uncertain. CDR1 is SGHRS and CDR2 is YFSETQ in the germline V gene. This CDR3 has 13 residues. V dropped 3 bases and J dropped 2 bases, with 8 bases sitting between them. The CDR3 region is CASSSRVNTEAFF. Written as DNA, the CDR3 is TGCGCCAGCAGCTCCCGGGTTAACACTGAAGCTTTCTTT.

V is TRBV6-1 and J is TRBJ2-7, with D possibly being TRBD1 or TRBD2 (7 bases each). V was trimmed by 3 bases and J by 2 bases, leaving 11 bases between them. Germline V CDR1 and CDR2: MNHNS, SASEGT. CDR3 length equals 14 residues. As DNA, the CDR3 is TGTGCCAGCAGTGACAGGGGGGGACCCTACGAGCAGTACTTC. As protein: CASSDRGGPYEQYF.

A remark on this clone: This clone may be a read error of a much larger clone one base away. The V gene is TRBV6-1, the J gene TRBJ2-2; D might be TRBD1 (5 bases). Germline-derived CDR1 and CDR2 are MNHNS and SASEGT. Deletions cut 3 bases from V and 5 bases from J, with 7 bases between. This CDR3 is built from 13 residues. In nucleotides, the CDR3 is TGTGCCAGCAGTGACAGGGAAACCGGGGAGCTGTTTTTT. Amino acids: CASSDRETGELFF.

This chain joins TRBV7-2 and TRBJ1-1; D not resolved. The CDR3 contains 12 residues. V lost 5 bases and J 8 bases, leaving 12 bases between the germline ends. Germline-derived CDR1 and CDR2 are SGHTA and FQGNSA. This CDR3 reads CASSPLKQEAFF. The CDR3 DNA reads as TGTGCCAGCAGCCCCCTGAAACAGGAAGCTTTCTTT.